The TCR beta chain under discussion was sequenced for a study of cytomegalovirus exposure and HLA in healthy donors. This clone was counted only a few times. The antigen is not known. Germline-derived CDR1 and CDR2 are MGHRA and YSYEKL. V shed 4 bases and J 7 bases; nucleotides not matched to a gene: 6. The CDR3 is made up of 13 amino acids. Primers: 60 Vbeta forward and 13 Jbeta reverse. The table came from immunoSEQ multiplex PCR; TCRdb's copy has only in-frame clones and leaves some out. The table lists 100,000 to 150,000 clones, less than 85% of them singletons, with 20% in the top ten. Study findings and constraints: As confirmed in vitro, three CMV-associated chains were specific for CMV antigens. Common viral pathogens were later found to be apparently linked to several of the most significant clusters. Analysis was carried out at a later point, and it linked a missense DCLRE1C variant to TCR beta V- and J-gene trimming. Accounts indicate the classifier identified cytomegalovirus status with strong specificity and sensitivity.

This TCR derives from a man aged 18 to 30 in good health and CMV-seropositive. The chain couples TRBV4-1 to TRBJ1-1; 7 bases align to TRBD1. Sequenced: PBMCs. CDR3 sequence: CASSLTGTVEAFF. The CDR3 DNA sequence: TGCGCCAGCAGCCTCACAGGGACAGTTGAAGCTTTCTTT.